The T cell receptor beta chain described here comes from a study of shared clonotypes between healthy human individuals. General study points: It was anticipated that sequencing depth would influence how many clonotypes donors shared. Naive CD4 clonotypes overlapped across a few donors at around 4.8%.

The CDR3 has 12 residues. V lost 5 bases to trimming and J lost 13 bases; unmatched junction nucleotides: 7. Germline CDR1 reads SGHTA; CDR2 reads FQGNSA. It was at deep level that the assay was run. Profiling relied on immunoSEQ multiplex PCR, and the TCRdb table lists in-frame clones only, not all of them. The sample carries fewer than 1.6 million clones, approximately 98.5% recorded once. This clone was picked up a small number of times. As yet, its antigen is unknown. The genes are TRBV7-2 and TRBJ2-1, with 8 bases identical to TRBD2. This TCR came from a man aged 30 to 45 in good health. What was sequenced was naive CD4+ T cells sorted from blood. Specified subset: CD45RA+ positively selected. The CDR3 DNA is TGTGCCAGCAGCAACCCGGGACTAGGCCAGTTCTTC. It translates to CASSNPGLGQFF.